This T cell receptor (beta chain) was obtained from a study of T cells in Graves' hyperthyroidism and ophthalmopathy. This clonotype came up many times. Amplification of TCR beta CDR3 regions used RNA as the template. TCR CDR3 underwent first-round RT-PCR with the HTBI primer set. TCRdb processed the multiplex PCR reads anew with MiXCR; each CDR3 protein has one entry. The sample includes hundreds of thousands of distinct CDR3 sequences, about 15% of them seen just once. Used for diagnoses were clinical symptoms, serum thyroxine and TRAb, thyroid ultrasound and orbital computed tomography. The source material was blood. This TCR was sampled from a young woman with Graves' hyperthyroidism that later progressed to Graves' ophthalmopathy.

The CDR3 protein is CAWSLWGEAFF. As DNA, the CDR3 is TGTGCCTGGAGTTTATGGGGTGAAGCTTTCTTT. V usage is TRBV30 and J usage is TRBJ1-1; D not resolved. Trimming took off 2 bases at V and 7 bases at J, with 8 bases between the two ends. This CDR3 spans 11 amino acids. Germline V CDR1 and CDR2: GTSNPN, SVGIG (reference sequence). Together with reference TRBV30 and TRBJ1-1, the CDR3 gives the full variable domain: SQTIHQWPATLVQPVGSPLSLECTVEGTSNPNLYWYRQAAGRGLQLLFYSVGIGQISSEVPQNLSASRPQDRQFILSSKKLLLSDSGFYLCAWSLWGEAFFGQGTRLTVV.